A selection of T cell receptor beta chains follows, all from one sample in a study of T cells of healthy individuals. TCRdb redid the calling of the 5' RACE reads with MiXCR, one entry per CDR3 protein. This sample carries 53,000 or so distinct CDR3 sequences, approximately 15% of them seen once, and the ten largest clones take roughly 16%. These TCRs come from a human donor in good health. Both conserved end residues are part of each CDR3. A D gene is named only where the DNA matches it firmly. Expanded clones get a size class; other rows say once, few or many, or leave the size out.

NA	TRBJ2-2	NA	TRBV20-1	TGCAGTGCTCCGAGGTACACCGGGGAGCTGTTTTTT	CSAPRYTGELFF
NA	TRBJ2-1	TRBD1	TRBV11-2	TGTGCCAGCAGCCGTAACAACAGGGGCAATGAGCAGTTCTTC	CASSRNNRGNEQFF
NA	TRBJ2-5	NA	TRBV5-4	TGTGCCAGCAGCTTGGAGTGGGGGCCGGGAGAGACCCAGTACTTC	CASSLEWGPGETQYF
few	TRBJ2-1	TRBD2	TRBV19	TGTGCCAGTAGTACCCGACTAGCGGGCGTTACGAGCGATGAGCAGTTCTTC	CASSTRLAGVTSDEQFF
NA	TRBJ1-2	NA	TRBV7-9	TGTGCCAGCAGCCGGGGCAGGGACGATGGCTACACCTTC	CASSRGRDDGYTF
few	TRBJ2-3	TRBD1	TRBV29-1	TGCAGCGCCGGGGGAGGACAGGGGGCCCCAGATACGCAGTATTTT	CSAGGGQGAPDTQYF
few	TRBJ2-7	NA	TRBV29-1	TGCAGCGTTGAAGATCCGCAACAGCCCTACGAGCAGTACTTC	CSVEDPQQPYEQYF
few	TRBJ1-6	NA	TRBV7-2	TGTGCCAGCAGCAAAGACGGCAATTCACCCCTCCACTTT	CASSKDGNSPLHF
few	TRBJ1-4	NA	TRBV24-1	TGTGCCACCGAGTCTAGGGGACGTGATAATGAAAAACTGTTTTTT	CATESRGRDNEKLFF
NA	TRBJ2-7	NA	TRBV12-5	TGTGCTAGTGGTTTGGGACTACAGGCCAACTACGAGCAGTACTTC	CASGLGLQANYEQYF
many	TRBJ2-1	TRBD2	TRBV11-3	TGTGCCAGCAGCACTCGGACTAGCGGGGTCAATGAGCAGTTCTTC	CASSTRTSGVNEQFF
NA	TRBJ1-3	TRBD1	TRBV9	TGTGCCAGCAGCCTAGGACAGGGGAATGAGAACACCATATATTTT	CASSLGQGNENTIYF
few	TRBJ2-4	TRBD1	TRBV6-4	TGTGCCAGCAGTGACTTACCCAGCAGGGGGCTCTATGGCATTCAGTACTTC	CASSDLPSRGLYGIQYF
many	TRBJ2-2	TRBD2	TRBV7-2	TGTGCCAGCAGCCGGACTAGCGGGAGCCCCGGGGCCGGGGAGCTGTTTTTT	CASSRTSGSPGAGELFF
NA	TRBJ2-5	NA	TRBV20-1	TGCAGTGCTAGGATATCCGGGGCCCCTGGGGAGACCCAGTACTTC	CSARISGAPGETQYF
NA	TRBJ2-7	TRBD2	TRBV7-2	TGTGCAAGCAGCCGGGGGGGGACCACCTACGAGCAGTACTTC	CASSRGGTTYEQYF
NA	TRBJ2-7	NA	TRBV12-3/TRBV12-4	TGTGCCAGCAGTTTGCTAGGTGCCCAGCCCTCCTACGAGCAGTACTTC	CASSLLGAQPSYEQYF
NA	TRBJ1-1	TRBD1	TRBV5-4	TGTGCCAGCAGCTTGCCGACAGGGGGGCGAGGCACTGAAGCTTTCTTT	CASSLPTGGRGTEAFF
many	TRBJ2-5	TRBD2	TRBV5-1	TGCGCCAGCAGCTTGACGGGAGGGATAGAGACCCAGTACTTC	CASSLTGGIETQYF
many	TRBJ1-6	NA	TRBV2	TGTGCCAGCAGTGGAGGGGAAACATCACCCCTCCACTTT	CASSGGETSPLHF
few	TRBJ1-6	TRBD1	TRBV4-1	TGCGCCAGCAGCCTCCGGACAGGGAGCAATTCACCCCTCCACTTT	CASSLRTGSNSPLHF
NA	TRBJ2-3	TRBD2	TRBV19	TGTGCCAGTAGTGTCGGGACTACGGATACGCAGTATTTT	CASSVGTTDTQYF
few	TRBJ1-1	NA	TRBV7-8	TGTGCCAGCAGCTTGAGGGGAATGGTCACTGAAGCTTTCTTT	CASSLRGMVTEAFF
many	TRBJ2-6	NA	TRBV10-3	TGTGCCATCAGTGTAGGGGGTGCGGTCTCTGGGGCCAACGTCCTGACTTTC	CAISVGGAVSGANVLTF
many	TRBJ1-4	NA	TRBV6-5	TGTGCCAGCAGTCTAAGTGCCACTAATGAAAAACTGTTTTTT	CASSLSATNEKLFF
few	TRBJ2-2	TRBD1	TRBV7-2	TGTGCCAGCAGCTTCCTCGACAGGGGGCGCAGGGACACCGGGGAGCTGTTTTTT	CASSFLDRGRRDTGELFF
few	TRBJ1-2	NA	TRBV7-2	TGTGCCAGCAGCTCTGGAGGGGGGCGAGACTATGGCTACACCTTC	CASSSGGGRDYGYTF
few	TRBJ2-1	NA	TRBV19	TGTGCCAGTAGTATAGACCGGGGGCCTAACAATGAGCAGTTCTTC	CASSIDRGPNNEQFF
NA	TRBJ2-7	TRBD1	TRBV6-2/TRBV6-3	TGTGCCAGCAGTTACCCACCGGGACAGGCTTCCTACGAGCAGTACTTC	CASSYPPGQASYEQYF
NA	TRBJ2-5	NA	TRBV5-1	TGCGCCAGCAGCCAACGGAGCCCGGCACAAGAGACCCAGTACTTC	CASSQRSPAQETQYF
many	TRBJ2-1	TRBD2	TRBV10-3	TGTGCCATCAGTATCCCACTAGCGGCCAAGGTAGATGAGCAGTTCTTC	CAISIPLAAKVDEQFF
few	TRBJ2-1	NA	TRBV11-2	TGTGCCAGCAGCTTAGTGCGGGCACCCTACAATGAGCAGTTCTTC	CASSLVRAPYNEQFF